This T cell receptor beta chain was captured by sequencing in a study of blood T cells in healthy people across ages. Primed by a sample-barcoded 5' primer and a J-beta primer mix, a second PCR proceeded for 7 to 11 cycles. TCRdb independently ran MiXCR on the 5' RACE reads; one entry per CDR3 protein. The sample records around 1.5 million distinct CDR3 sequences, roughly 32% being singletons. This clonotype came up many times. With V trimmed by 2 bases and J by 6 bases, 3 bases remained unmatched. Germline V gene sequence: CDR1 MGHRA, CDR2 YSYEKL. This CDR3 region has 13 residues. This TCR was recovered from a woman in her 30s in good health. The material sequenced was blood. The rearrangement joins TRBV4-1 to TRBJ2-7; 8 bases agree with TRBD1. The CDR3 is CASSQLGTGEQYF. The CDR3 bases are TGCGCCAGCAGCCAACTCGGGACAGGCGAGCAGTACTTC.